A single sample gave rise to the 23 T cell receptor beta chains below, sequenced in a study of T cells in Graves' hyperthyroidism and ophthalmopathy. Amplification of TCR beta CDR3 regions was performed using RNA transcripts as template. HTBI primers drove first-round RT-PCR of the TCR CDR3. TCRdb processed the multiplex PCR reads anew with MiXCR; each CDR3 protein has one entry. The sample records approximately 500,000 distinct CDR3 sequences, about half being singletons. The sequenced material came from peripheral blood or thyroid tissue (not recorded which). These receptor sequences come from a woman aged 18-30 years with Graves' hyperthyroidism.

This clonotype was recorded at least ten times. This chain links TRBV7-3 with TRBJ2-3, with a weak D call TRBD2 (5 bases). This CDR3 region has 15 residues. CDR1 and CDR2 (germline): SGHTA, FQGTGA. The V gene lost 5 bases and the J gene lost 2 bases, with 14 bases spanning the gap. The CDR3 sequence: CASSHAAGTTDTQYF. CDR3 DNA sequence: TGTGCCAGCAGCCATGCCGCGGGTACCACAGATACGCAGTATTTT.

The chain recombines TRBV20-1 with TRBJ2-3; possible D gene TRBD2, 5 bases. Per germline, CDR1 DFQATT and CDR2 SNEGSKA (reference sequence). This CDR3 has 14 amino acids. Trimming pared 5 bases from V and 0 bases from J, leaving 12 bases between. CDR3 amino acids: CSALGLPSTDTQYF. DNA for the CDR3: TGCAGTGCTCTTGGACTCCCTAGCACAGATACGCAGTATTTT.

This clonotype showed up many times. The chain recombines TRBV7-3 with TRBJ1-2; a possible D gene is TRBD1 (5 bases). The CDR3 extends over 12 amino acids. The germline CDR1 and CDR2 sequences are SGHTA and FQGTGA. The V and J ends lost 8 bases and 6 bases respectively, with 13 bases between them. The CDR3 spells CASGTGSHGYTF. CDR3 bases: TGTGCCAGCGGGACGGGAAGCCATGGCTACACCTTC.

As regards this clonotype: An end of the junction differs from the germline gene, which may be a read error. V usage is TRBV2 and J usage is TRBJ2-1; the D gene could be TRBD1 or TRBD2 (6 bases each). The V gene's germline CDR1 is SNHLY and CDR2 FYNNEI. This CDR3 has 20 amino acids. CDR3 amino acids: CATSARRLAPKGGSYNEQFF. The CDR3 DNA reads as TGTGCCACCAGTGCTAGAAGGCTAGCGCCAAAGGGGGGTTCCTACAATGAGCAGTTCTTC.

About this clonotype itself: Since a much larger clone is just one base distant, this may be a read error. This chain links TRBV4-1 with TRBJ1-6; 7 nucleotides agree with TRBD1. Looked up from germline, CDR1 is MGHRA and CDR2 is YSYEKL. This CDR3 comprises 15 residues. After removal of 4 bases from V and 6 bases from J, the junction contained 6 bases not matched to a gene. CDR3 in amino acids: CASSRRQGPNSPLHF. CDR3 coding DNA: TGCGCCAGCAGCCGGCGACAGGGACCTAATTCACCCCTCCACTTT.

The CDR3 loop reads CASSEAWGFHSPLHF. The CDR3, as DNA: TGTGCCAGCAGCGAGGCTTGGGGATTCCATTCACCCCTCCACTTT. The genes are TRBV7-3 and TRBJ1-6; D gene ambiguous. The CDR3 consists of 15 residues. Deletions cut 5 bases from V and 8 bases from J, with 16 bases between. The germline V gene encodes CDR1 SGHTA and CDR2 FQGTGA.

The sample holds many counts of this clonotype. The V call is TRBV6-6, the J call TRBJ2-5, with D unresolved. This CDR3 spans 14 amino acids. The V gene lost 7 bases and the J gene lost 2 bases, with 14 bases spanning the gap. Germline lookup yields CDR1 MNHNY and CDR2 SVGAGI (reference sequence). CDR3 residues: CASIGSTKQETQYF. DNA of the CDR3: TGTGCCAGCATTGGGTCCACCAAACAAGAGACCCAGTACTTC.

This clonotype was seen at least ten times. This sequence joins TRBV6-5 and TRBJ2-7, with no clear D. The CDR3 sequence is 14 residues long. The ends were cut back, 0 bases at V and 3 bases at J, with 9 bases in the middle. CDR1 is MNHEY and CDR2 is SVGAGI in the germline V gene. CDR3 protein: CASSYSGPHYEQYF. The DNA for the CDR3 is TGTGCCAGCAGTTACTCTGGGCCGCACTACGAGCAGTACTTC.

In its sample, this clonotype was seen many times. One end of the junction is discordant with germline, which a read error may explain. The chain links TRBV11-3 to TRBJ2-6, with a weak D call TRBD1 (6 bases). This CDR3 spans 15 amino acids. Germline lookup yields CDR1 SGHNT and CDR2 YENEEA. The CDR3 DNA sequence: TGTGCCAGCAGCCGGACAGTCTCTAGGGCCAACGTCCTGACTTTC. It translates to CASSRTVSRANVLTF. Together with reference TRBV11-3 and TRBJ2-6, the CDR3 gives the full variable domain: EAGVVQSPRYKIIEKKQPVAFWCNPISGHNTLYWYLQNLGQGPELLIRYENEEAVDDSQLPKDRFSAERLKGVDSTLKIQPAELGDSAVYLCASSRTVSRANVLTFGAGSRLTVL.

The V gene is TRBV29-1, the J gene TRBJ1-2; 9 nucleotides align to TRBD1. The trim removed 7 bases at V and 4 bases at J, leaving 10 bases unmatched. CDR1 and CDR2 from the germline V gene are SQVTM and ANQGSEA. The CDR3 is 14 residues long. This CDR3 reads CSARQGGRSYGYTF. The CDR3 nucleotides read TGCAGCGCTAGACAGGGGGGGCGGAGCTATGGCTACACCTTC.

This clonotype was seen repeatedly, ten times or more. The chain couples TRBV19 to TRBJ1-5; D is undetermined. Germline CDR1 reads LNHDA; CDR2 reads SQIVND (reference sequence). The V and J ends lost 2 bases and 6 bases respectively, with 14 bases between them. The CDR3 consists of 15 residues. For the CDR3, the DNA is TGTGCCAGTAGTATACTGTTGGCAGGTTTTCAGCCCCAGCATTTT. Translation gives CASSILLAGFQPQHF. Variable domain in full (rest from reference TRBV19 and TRBJ1-5): DGGITQSPKYLFRKEGQNVTLSCEQNLNHDAMYWYRQDPGQGLRLIYYSQIVNDFQKGDIAEGYSVSREKKESFPLTVTSAQKNPTAFYLCASSILLAGFQPQHFGDGTRLSIL.

The sample holds many counts of this clonotype. The CDR3 sequence is CAISDAGTGETQYF. The CDR3 DNA reads as TGTGCCATCAGTGATGCCGGGACAGGGGAGACCCAGTACTTC. The chain recombines TRBV10-3 with TRBJ2-5, with 9 bases identical to TRBD1. V shed 3 bases, J shed 5 bases, and the junction held 4 bases outside the gene matches. Germline V gene lookup returns CDR1 ENHRY and CDR2 SYGVKD. The CDR3 is 14 residues long.

Turning to this clonotype: This sequence may be a read error, since a much larger clone differs from it by one base. The rearrangement joins TRBV10-1 to TRBJ1-2, with TRBD1 as a possible D gene (5 bases). The CDR3 has 13 amino acids. V was pared by 3 bases and J by 7 bases, with 12 bases between. Germline V lookup: CDR1 WNHNN, CDR2 SYGVQD (reference sequence). For the CDR3, the DNA is TGCGCCAGCAGTGACAGGGCCAGCAGTGGCTACACCTTC. Translated: CASSDRASSGYTF.

The chain's CDR3 is CASSVEGVGAGKLFF. The CDR3 DNA is TGTGCCAGCAGCGTGGAGGGTGTCGGTGCTGGAAAACTGTTTTTT. J is TRBJ1-4 and V is TRBV7-9; no firm D call. Trimming took 5 bases from V and 10 from J, leaving 20 bases between them. The CDR3 loop spans 15 amino acids. CDR1 and CDR2 (germline): SEHNR, FQNEAQ (reference sequence).

This clonotype was found many times. The chain joins TRBV11-2 to TRBJ1-4, with 9 bases that match TRBD1. V was clipped by 4 bases and J by 7 bases; unmatched bases: 7. In germline, CDR1 is SGHAT, CDR2 FQNNGV. The CDR3 consists of 15 residues. The CDR3 region has the DNA TGTGCCAGCAGCTCTAACAGGGGGCATGGTGAAAAACTGTTTTTT. Protein sequence: CASSSNRGHGEKLFF.

On this clonotype itself: This sequence may be a read error, since a much larger clone differs from it by one base. J is TRBJ2-2 and V is TRBV7-4, with 7 bases aligning to TRBD2. This CDR3 spans 15 amino acids. Germline V gives CDR1 SGHVT, CDR2 SQSDAQ. The V gene end was trimmed by 5 bases and the J gene end by 5 bases; junction bases not matched to a gene: 8. CDR3 sequence (DNA): TGTGCCAGCAGCCTCGGGACTATTTTTACCGGGGAGCTGTTTTTT. It yields the protein CASSLGTIFTGELFF.

The V gene is TRBV20-1, the J gene TRBJ2-3; possible D gene TRBD2, 6 bases. V lost 5 bases to trimming and J lost 3 bases, with 15 bases between them. Germline lookup yields CDR1 DFQATT and CDR2 SNEGSKA (reference sequence). The CDR3 runs 14 residues. This CDR3 is CSAQEGQGTDTQYF. DNA for the CDR3: TGCAGTGCTCAGGAGGGCCAAGGGACAGATACGCAGTATTTT.

The chain couples TRBV14 to TRBJ2-7, with 8 bases that match TRBD2. This CDR3 has 15 residues. Trimming removed 0 bases from V and 7 bases from J; junction bases left unmatched: 8. Looked up from germline, CDR1 is SGHDN and CDR2 is FVKESK. The CDR3 here is CASSQETGGYYEQYF. CDR3 in DNA: TGTGCCAGCAGCCAAGAGACGGGAGGGTACTATGAGCAGTACTTC. The full variable domain, rest sourced from reference TRBV14 and TRBJ2-7, is EAGVTQFPSHSVIEKGQTVTLRCDPISGHDNLYWYRRVMGKEIKFLLHFVKESKQDESGMPNNRFLAERTGGTYSTLKVQPAELEDSGVYFCASSQETGGYYEQYFGPGTRLTVT.

Comment on this clonotype: A clone one base away is much larger, so this may be a read error. The chain uses TRBV10-3 and TRBJ1-2, with D uncertain. Germline-derived CDR1 and CDR2 are ENHRY and SYGVKD. The CDR3 loop spans 13 amino acids. Trimming shortened V by 5 bases and J by 0 bases, and 7 bases separated the two germline ends. The CDR3 bases are TGTGCCATCAGTTTAAATGCTAACTATGGCTACACCTTC. Its translation: CAISLNANYGYTF.

The genes are TRBV2 and TRBJ1-1, with no clear D. CDR1 SNHLY and CDR2 FYNNEI come from the germline V gene. The CDR3 totals 10 residues. V lost 0 bases, J lost 11 bases, and 4 bases lay in between. CDR3 loop: CASSEADAFF. The CDR3 DNA is TGTGCCAGCAGTGAAGCGGACGCTTTCTTT.

In this sample, this clonotype turned up many times. The V gene is TRBV2, the J gene TRBJ1-1; the D is unclear. Trimming removed 8 bases at V and 0 bases at J, with 10 bases between. Germline V gene sequence: CDR1 SNHLY, CDR2 FYNNEI. CDR3 length equals 13 residues. Here the CDR3 reads CASERTVNTEAFF. The DNA of the CDR3 is TGTGCCAGCGAGAGAACAGTGAACACTGAAGCTTTCTTT.

In regard to this clonotype: Given the absence of the conserved phenylalanine or tryptophan at the CDR3 end, a read error is likely. The DNA is left out, because the CDR3 cannot be placed on it with certainty; the CDR3 is given as TCRdb lists it. The rearrangement links TRBV10-1 to TRBJ1-1. The CDR3 is 8 amino acids in total, end residues counted. Germline V gene data show CDR1 as WNHNN and CDR2 as SYGVQD (reference sequence). This CDR3 reads CASSESDD.

V is TRBV29-1 and J is TRBJ2-7; 8 nucleotides agree with TRBD1. Germline V gene data show CDR1 as SQVTM and CDR2 as ANQGSEA. V trimming: 4 bases; J trimming: 7 bases; junction bases outside the gene matches: 9. This CDR3 comprises 13 residues. CDR3 amino acids: CSVVGTGGREQYF. In nucleotides, the CDR3 is TGCAGCGTTGTAGGGACAGGAGGGCGAGAGCAGTACTTC.